These 18 T cell receptor beta chains came from one sample sequenced in a study of cytotoxic CD8 clonotypes in ibrutinib-treated CLL. Profiled with immunoSEQ multiplex PCR; TCRdb holds only in-frame clones, not every one. The repertoire holds 150,000 to 200,000 clones, with about two thirds as singletons. The starting material was PBMCs, obtained after 24 months of ibrutinib treatment. Receptors were obtained from a human donor with chronic lymphocytic leukemia.

The CDR3, as DNA: TGTGCCTGGAGGCGGACCGGCGCCCACAATGAGCAGTTCTTC. This translates into CAWRRTGAHNEQFF. This rearrangement joins TRBV30 to TRBJ2-1; D is unclear. V lost 3 bases, J lost 5 bases, and 14 bases lay in between. The CDR3 extends over 14 amino acids. Germline V gene sequence: CDR1 GTSNPN, CDR2 SVGIG (reference sequence).

This chain connects TRBV28 to TRBJ1-4; tentatively, D is TRBD1 (5 bases). CDR1 and CDR2 (germline): MDHEN, SYDVKM. The CDR3 sequence is 19 residues long. V was pared by 1 base and J by 1 base, with 19 bases between. CDR3 nucleotide sequence: TGTGCCAGCAGTTTATCTTTATTCGGGGACGTCGGAACTAATGAAAAACTGTTTTTT. Amino acid sequence: CASSLSLFGDVGTNEKLFF.

This clone was seen once. The V call is TRBV5-1, the J call TRBJ1-1, with 9 bases fitting TRBD1. V shed 0 bases, J shed 5 bases, and the junction held 11 bases outside the gene matches. The CDR3 consists of 17 residues. CDR1 is SGHRS and CDR2 is YFSETQ in the germline V gene. The CDR3 sequence: CASSLGPPGQGGTEAFF. The CDR3 DNA is TGCGCCAGCAGCTTGGGCCCTCCGGGACAGGGAGGGACTGAAGCTTTCTTT. The full variable domain, in which reference TRBV5-1 and TRBJ1-1 provide the parts outside the CDR3, is KAGVTQTPRYLIKTRGQQVTLSCSPISGHRSVSWYQQTPGQGLQFLFEYFSETQRNKGNFPGRFSGRQFSNSRSEMNVSTLELGDSALYLCASSLGPPGQGGTEAFFGQGTRLTVV.

V gene TRBV18 combines with J gene TRBJ2-1; D gene unclear. Germline V gene lookup returns CDR1 KGHSH and CDR2 LQKENI. The CDR3 runs 14 residues. V gave up 3 bases and J gave up 5 bases, with 11 bases separating them. The CDR3 bases are TGTGCCAGCTCACCCCTATTGAAGGACAATGAGCAGTTCTTC. It encodes CASSPLLKDNEQFF.

The CDR3 DNA sequence: TGTGCCAGCAGCTCTACACAAACCTACAATGAGCAGTTCTTC. Translating gives CASSSTQTYNEQFF. This sequence joins TRBV7-3 and TRBJ2-1; D uncertain. Germline CDR1 reads SGHTA; CDR2 reads FQGTGA. The CDR3 runs 14 residues. V lost 4 bases and J lost 2, with 9 bases in between.

In its sample, this clone was seen a few times. The rearrangement links TRBV10-2 to TRBJ2-1; no clear D. Germline assignment: CDR1 WSHSY and CDR2 SAAADI. V was pared by 7 bases and J by 8 bases, with 12 bases between. CDR3 length: 12 residues. The CDR3 here is CASTEINDEQFF. The CDR3 DNA reads TGCGCCAGCACCGAGATAAATGATGAGCAGTTCTTC.

V usage is TRBV2 and J usage is TRBJ2-7, with unresolved D. CDR1 is SNHLY, CDR2 FYNNEI, per germline. This CDR3 region has 14 residues. Trimming took off 7 bases at V and 0 bases at J, with 13 bases between the two ends. The CDR3 sequence: CASTKERGSYEQYF. The CDR3 DNA is TGTGCCAGCACTAAAGAACGTGGCTCCTACGAGCAGTACTTC.

The table lists this clone with a few counts. The chain recombines TRBV4-2 with TRBJ2-2; D gene ambiguous. Trimming removed 5 bases at V and 7 bases at J, with 5 bases between. The CDR3 contains 11 residues. Per germline, CDR1 LGHNA and CDR2 YNFKEQ. The CDR3 reads CASSYFGELFF. The CDR3 DNA sequence: TGTGCCAGCAGCTACTTCGGGGAGCTGTTTTTT.

The chain joins TRBV7-2 to TRBJ2-1, with 8 bases that match TRBD1. Germline V gene data show CDR1 as SGHTA and CDR2 as FQGNSA. V trimming: 3 bases; J trimming: 6 bases; junction bases outside the gene matches: 4. The CDR3 consists of 14 residues. This CDR3 reads CASSLITGGNEQFF. The CDR3 region has the DNA TGTGCCAGCAGCTTGATAACAGGGGGCAATGAGCAGTTCTTC.

This chain uses TRBV27 with TRBJ1-2; D gene unclear. Germline CDR1 MNHEY, CDR2 SMNVEV (reference sequence). Trimming removed 3 bases at V and 8 bases at J, with 13 bases between. The CDR3 contains 13 residues. CDR3 protein: CASSFSATRGYTF. In DNA form, the CDR3 reads TGTGCCAGCAGTTTCAGTGCCACCCGGGGCTACACCTTC.

This chain joins TRBV19 and TRBJ2-5; unclear D gene. V lost 5 bases, J lost 5 bases, and 15 bases lay in between. CDR3 size: 14 residues. Germline loops: CDR1 LNHDA, CDR2 SQIVND (reference sequence). The CDR3 sequence is CASSPTVTGETQYF. CDR3 DNA sequence: TGTGCCAGTAGTCCGACCGTGACGGGCGAGACCCAGTACTTC.

The rearrangement uses TRBV9 and TRBJ2-7; 7 bases fit TRBD1. CDR3 size: 14 residues. Germline V CDR1 and CDR2: SGDLS, YYNGEE. With 0 bases clipped from V and 6 bases from J, the junction kept 6 bases outside the gene matches. The DNA of the CDR3 is TGTGCCAGCAGCGTAGTGGACAGGCTGGGCGAGCAGTACTTC. Its protein is CASSVVDRLGEQYF. Supplemented by reference TRBV9 and TRBJ2-7, the full variable domain reads DSGVTQTPKHLITATGQRVTLRCSPRSGDLSVYWYQQSLDQGLQFLIQYYNGEERAKGNILERFSAQQFPDLHSELNLSSLELGDSALYFCASSVVDRLGEQYFGPGTRLTVT.

The chain recombines TRBV28 with TRBJ1-1; 9 bases line up with TRBD1. J was trimmed by 11 bases and V by 6 bases; bases with no gene match: 7. Germline V gene lookup returns CDR1 MDHEN and CDR2 SYDVKM. The CDR3 is 12 amino acids. In DNA, the CDR3 is TGTGCCAGCAGCATAACAGGGGGCTTCGCTTTCTTT. It specifies CASSITGGFAFF.

V and J are TRBV25-1 and TRBJ1-3; D may be TRBD1 (5 bases). V was shortened by 6 bases and J by 5 bases, with 14 bases between the two germline ends. The CDR3 loop spans 14 amino acids. Germline CDR1 reads MGHDK; CDR2 reads SYGVNS. CDR3 protein: CASRDWGRRNTIYF. The CDR3 nucleotides read TGTGCCAGCAGAGATTGGGGCAGAAGAAACACCATATATTTT.

The chain couples TRBV6-4 to TRBJ2-1, with TRBD2 matching over 7 bases. From germline, CDR1 is MRHNA and CDR2 SNTAGT. This CDR3 spans 16 amino acids. V lost 3 bases and J lost 0; bases outside the gene matches: 5. The CDR3 nucleotides are TGTGCCAGCAGTGAGATAGCGGGTAGCTCCTACAATGAGCAGTTCTTC. Translated: CASSEIAGSSYNEQFF.

CDR3 loop: CASSQSSRLNYGYTF. The CDR3 DNA reads TGCGCCAGCAGCCAAAGTTCGAGGTTGAACTATGGCTACACCTTC. The J gene is TRBJ1-2, the V gene TRBV4-3; D remains unclear. CDR1 is LGHNA, CDR2 YSLEER, per germline. CDR3 size: 15 residues. Trimming shortened V by 2 bases and J by 2 bases, and 12 bases separated the two germline ends.

The chain has TRBV30 and TRBJ1-4; tentative D call: TRBD1 (6 bases). The CDR3 is made up of 13 amino acids. V was pared by 2 bases and J by 8 bases, with 12 bases between. Per germline, CDR1 GTSNPN and CDR2 SVGIG (reference sequence). CDR3 coding DNA: TGTGCCTGGAGTTCACAGGGCACGGAAAAACTGTTTTTT. It yields the protein CAWSSQGTEKLFF. Full variable domain (rest looked up from reference TRBV30 and TRBJ1-4): SQTIHQWPATLVQPVGSPLSLECTVEGTSNPNLYWYRQAAGRGLQLLFYSVGIGQISSEVPQNLSASRPQDRQFILSSKKLLLSDSGFYLCAWSSQGTEKLFFGSGTQLSVL.

V and J are TRBV4-1 and TRBJ1-4; D is unclear. The length of the CDR3 is 13 residues. V lost 1 base, J lost 7 bases, and 7 bases lay in between. Germline values: CDR1 MGHRA, CDR2 YSYEKL. CDR3 nucleotides: TGCGCCAGCAGCCAAGGGGTCAGTGAAAAACTGTTTTTT. It specifies CASSQGVSEKLFF.